These T cell receptor beta chains were read from a single sample in a study of cytotoxic CD8 clonotypes in ibrutinib-treated CLL. This table comes from immunoSEQ multiplex PCR, and its TCRdb copy is limited to in-frame clones, with some not included. This table has around 70,000 clones, about two thirds appearing once. Sequenced here: PBMCs, sampled after 12 months of ibrutinib treatment. All receptors derive from a human donor with chronic lymphocytic leukemia. The CDR3 runs from the conserved cysteine through the conserved F or W. D genes are given only for firm matches. Clone size is not always given. Where it is, it says once, few, many or a class for expanded clones.

>TRBJ2-7|13|TRBV2|-|few
TGTGCCAGCAGTCGACAGAGGAACTACGAGCAGTACTTC
CASSRQRNYEQYF
>TRBJ2-7|15|TRBV27|-|few
TGTGCCAGCACCCCTATCGGCCAAGGGGCCTACGAGCAGTACTTC
CASTPIGQGAYEQYF
>TRBJ1-3|17|TRBV7-9|-|few
TGTGCCAGCAGCCCCCGACCTGGGACCCCCTCTGGAAACACCATATATTTT
CASSPRPGTPSGNTIYF
>TRBJ1-1|15|TRBV4-3|-|-
TGCGCCAGCAGCCAAGGTGTTAAGAGGCACACTGAAGCTTTCTTT
CASSQGVKRHTEAFF
>TRBJ2-5|16|TRBV14|-|-
TGTGCCAGCAGCCAAGATGCGGCAGAGCAGGGTCAGACCCAGTACTTC
CASSQDAAEQGQTQYF
>TRBJ2-7|15|TRBV5-6|TRBD2|few
TGTGCCAGCAGCTTGGGGCAAGCGGGAACCTACGAGCAGTACTTC
CASSLGQAGTYEQYF
>TRBJ2-2|14|TRBV7-2|TRBD1|-
TGTGCCAGCAGAAGCGAGACAGGGGTCGGGGAGCTGTTTTTT
CASRSETGVGELFF
>TRBJ2-5|14|TRBV7-6|TRBD1|once
TGTGCCAGCAGCGCCCGGACAGGAGGCGAGACCCAGTACTTC
CASSARTGGETQYF
>TRBJ1-1|16|TRBV9|TRBD1|-
TGTGCCAGCAGCCCCCGCCCGGGACAGCAGAACACTGAAGCTTTCTTT
CASSPRPGQQNTEAFF
>TRBJ2-2|15|TRBV2|-|-
TGTGCCAGCAGTGAAGGGTACGCGAACACCGGGGAGCTGTTTTTT
CASSEGYANTGELFF
>TRBJ2-1|15|TRBV7-9|TRBD2|-
TGTGCCAGCAGCCAGCGGGGGCCCTCCTACAATGAGCAGTTCTTC
CASSQRGPSYNEQFF
>TRBJ1-2|14|TRBV6-5|TRBD1|-
TGTGCCAGCACCGCCGGGACAGAAAACTATGGCTACACCTTC
CASTAGTENYGYTF
>TRBJ2-7|12|TRBV5-8|-|-
TGTGCCAGCAGCCTGCAATTTTACGAGCAGTACTTC
CASSLQFYEQYF
>TRBJ1-5|13|TRBV28|-|-
TGTGCCAGCAACACAGGGAATAATCAGCCCCAGCATTTT
CASNTGNNQPQHF
>TRBJ1-1|14|TRBV11-2|-|-
TGTGCCAGCAGCTTAGGTGGGGGGGGCACTGAAGCTTTCTTT
CASSLGGGGTEAFF
>TRBJ2-5|14|TRBV10-2|-|-
TGCGCCAGCAGTGACTCGGCAGGGGAAGAGACCCAGTACTTC
CASSDSAGEETQYF
>TRBJ2-1|15|TRBV5-1|TRBD2|few
TGCGCCAGCAGATCGACTAGCGGGGGGAACAATGAGCAGTTCTTC
CASRSTSGGNNEQFF
>TRBJ2-7|12|TRBV19|-|-
TGTGCCAGTAGTTCCCAGACAGCGGGGCAGTACTTC
CASSSQTAGQYF
>TRBJ2-1|15|TRBV11-2|TRBD1|-
TGTGCCAGCAGCCTCCTACAGGGGGCAGGCAATGAGCAGTTCTTC
CASSLLQGAGNEQFF
>TRBJ1-6|15|TRBV6-5|TRBD1|-
TGTGCCAGCAGTTACGGAGACAGGGGAGGGTCACCCCTCCACTTT
CASSYGDRGGSPLHF
>TRBJ2-1|16|TRBV11-2|-|-
TGTGCCAGCAGCCTAGGGCAGGGTCAGCTTCGCAATGAGCAGTTCTTC
CASSLGQGQLRNEQFF
>TRBJ2-5|18|TRBV7-9|-|once
TGTGCCAGCAGCTTAGAGGCTTGGTTGGGGGCGGGCCAAGAGACCCAGTACTTC
CASSLEAWLGAGQETQYF
>TRBJ2-4|16|TRBV9|TRBD1|once
TGTGCCAGCAGCCTCCGAGGGGGACAGGGAATAAACATTCAGTACTTC
CASSLRGGQGINIQYF
>TRBJ2-2|15|TRBV15|-|-
TGTGCCACCAGCAGAGAGATAGGGCACACCGGGGAGCTGTTTTTT
CATSREIGHTGELFF
>TRBJ1-2|19|TRBV30|-|-
TGTGCCTGGAGTGTACTACGATTAGACGGTAGGGGCGCTTACTATGGCTACACCTTC
CAWSVLRLDGRGAYYGYTF
>TRBJ1-5|18|TRBV21-1|-|-
TGTGCCAGCAGCAAAGTGGGCAGGCTGCGTCATAGCAATCAGCCCCAGCATTTT
CASSKVGRLRHSNQPQHF
>TRBJ2-7|12|TRBV29-1|-|once
TGCAGCGTTGGAGGCAGTCCCTACGAGCAGTACTTC
CSVGGSPYEQYF
>TRBJ1-1|14|TRBV11-3|TRBD1|-
TGTGCCAGCAGCTTAGGACAGGGAAGCACTGAAGCTTTCTTT
CASSLGQGSTEAFF
>TRBJ1-2|15|TRBV7-8|-|few
TGTGCCAGCAGCTTACGGCAGGGGATTCCTCGTGGCTACACCTTC
CASSLRQGIPRGYTF
>TRBJ2-3|14|TRBV10-3|-|-
TGTGCCATCAGTGGGAGGGAGGGGGCAGATACGCAGTATTTT
CAISGREGADTQYF
>TRBJ2-3|14|TRBV5-1|-|-
TGCGCCAGCAGCTTTGAGGGAGGCACAGATACGCAGTATTTT
CASSFEGGTDTQYF
>TRBJ2-1|18|TRBV18|-|-
TGTGCCAGCTCACTAAAATGGGAATTGCGGACCCTATACAATGAGCAGTTCTTC
CASSLKWELRTLYNEQFF